Below, one T cell receptor (beta chain) is given with its context. The antigen remains unidentified. PCR was performed a second time for 7 to 11 cycles using a sample-barcoded 5' primer and a J-beta primer mix. Using its own MiXCR run on the 5' RACE reads, TCRdb lists one record per CDR3 protein. Altogether more than 650,000 distinct CDR3 sequences are present, 22% being singletons, with the ten largest covering about 22%. The sample comes from a study of blood T cells in healthy people across ages. The study, taken as a whole, reports: It was not known whether donors were CMV positive (a possible confounder of expanded clonotype changes).

The CDR3 loop spans 13 amino acids. Germline V gene data show CDR1 as SGHRS and CDR2 as YFSETQ. V was trimmed by 4 bases and J by 5 bases, leaving 12 bases between them. In terms of origin and age, donors were healthy Caucasian individuals from Russia aged roughly 6 to 95. This TCR derives from a man between 65 and 79 years old in good health. The specimen sequenced was blood. This chain joins TRBV5-1 and TRBJ2-5; weak D call: TRBD1 (6 bases). The chain's CDR3 is CASSLNRDETQYF. The CDR3 DNA reads as TGCGCCAGCAGCCTTAACAGGGATGAGACCCAGTACTTC.